This T cell receptor (beta chain) was sequenced in a study of blood T cell repertoires in COVID-19. In the study overall: PBMCs, B-cell-depleted T cells, or T cells provided the cDNA or gDNA that made up the material.

The study recruited people aged roughly 18 to 95 years across under 25 US areas. Per the study methods: The authors estimated nucleated cell counts from reference gene primer amplification. Sequencing used immunoSEQ multiplex PCR; TCRdb keeps in-frame clones, though not all of them. V, J and clone size derive from that table, while D and trimming were established from the DNA sequence. In the table there are more than 450,000 clones, around 90% of which are singletons. V dropped 4 bases and J dropped 8; count of bases not matched to a gene: 6. CDR3 size: 13 residues. Germline V CDR1 and CDR2: LGHDT, YNNKEL (reference sequence).

This clonotype originated in a woman under 30 who had recovered from COVID-19. Sequencing used PBMCs or T cells enriched from blood (not recorded which). The chain has TRBV3-1 (or the pseudogene TRBV3-2) and TRBJ1-2; TRBD1 agrees at 8 bases. Here the CDR3 reads CASSRQGARGYTF. The CDR3 DNA follows: TGTGCCAGCAGCCGTCAGGGGGCGAGAGGCTACACCTTC.